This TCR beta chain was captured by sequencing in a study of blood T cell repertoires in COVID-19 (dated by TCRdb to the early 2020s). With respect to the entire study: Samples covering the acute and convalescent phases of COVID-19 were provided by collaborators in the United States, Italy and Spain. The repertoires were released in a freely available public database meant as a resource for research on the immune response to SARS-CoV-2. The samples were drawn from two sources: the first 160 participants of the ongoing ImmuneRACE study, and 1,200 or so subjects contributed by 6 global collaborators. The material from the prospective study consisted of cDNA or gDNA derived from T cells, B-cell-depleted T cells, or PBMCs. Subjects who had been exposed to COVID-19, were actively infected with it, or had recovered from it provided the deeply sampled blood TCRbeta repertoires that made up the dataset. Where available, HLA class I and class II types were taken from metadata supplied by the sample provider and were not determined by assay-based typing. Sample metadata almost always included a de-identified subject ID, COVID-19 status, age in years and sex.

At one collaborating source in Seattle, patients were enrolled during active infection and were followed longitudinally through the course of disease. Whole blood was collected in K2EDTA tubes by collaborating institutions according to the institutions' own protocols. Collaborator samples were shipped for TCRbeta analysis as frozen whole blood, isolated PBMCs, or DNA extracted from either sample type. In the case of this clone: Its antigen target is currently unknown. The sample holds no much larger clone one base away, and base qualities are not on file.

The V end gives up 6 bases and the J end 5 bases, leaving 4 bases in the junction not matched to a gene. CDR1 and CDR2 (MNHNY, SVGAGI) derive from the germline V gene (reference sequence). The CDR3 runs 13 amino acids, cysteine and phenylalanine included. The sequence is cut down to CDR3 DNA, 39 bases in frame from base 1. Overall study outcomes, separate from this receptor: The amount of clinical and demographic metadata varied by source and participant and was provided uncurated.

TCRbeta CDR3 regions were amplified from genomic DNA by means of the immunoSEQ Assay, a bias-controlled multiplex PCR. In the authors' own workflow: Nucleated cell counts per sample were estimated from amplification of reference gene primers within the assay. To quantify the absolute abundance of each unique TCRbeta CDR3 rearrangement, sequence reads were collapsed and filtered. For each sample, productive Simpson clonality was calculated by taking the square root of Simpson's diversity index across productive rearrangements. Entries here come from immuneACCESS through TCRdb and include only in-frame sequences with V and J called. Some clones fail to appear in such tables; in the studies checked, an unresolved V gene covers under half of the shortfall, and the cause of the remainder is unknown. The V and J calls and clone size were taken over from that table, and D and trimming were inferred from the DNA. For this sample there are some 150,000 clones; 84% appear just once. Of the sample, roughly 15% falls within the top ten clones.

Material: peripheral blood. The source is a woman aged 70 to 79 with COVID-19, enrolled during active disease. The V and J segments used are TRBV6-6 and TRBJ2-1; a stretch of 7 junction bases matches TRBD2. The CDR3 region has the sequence CASRETSNNEQFF. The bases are TGTGCCAGCAGGGAGACTAGCAACAATGAGCAGTTCTTC.